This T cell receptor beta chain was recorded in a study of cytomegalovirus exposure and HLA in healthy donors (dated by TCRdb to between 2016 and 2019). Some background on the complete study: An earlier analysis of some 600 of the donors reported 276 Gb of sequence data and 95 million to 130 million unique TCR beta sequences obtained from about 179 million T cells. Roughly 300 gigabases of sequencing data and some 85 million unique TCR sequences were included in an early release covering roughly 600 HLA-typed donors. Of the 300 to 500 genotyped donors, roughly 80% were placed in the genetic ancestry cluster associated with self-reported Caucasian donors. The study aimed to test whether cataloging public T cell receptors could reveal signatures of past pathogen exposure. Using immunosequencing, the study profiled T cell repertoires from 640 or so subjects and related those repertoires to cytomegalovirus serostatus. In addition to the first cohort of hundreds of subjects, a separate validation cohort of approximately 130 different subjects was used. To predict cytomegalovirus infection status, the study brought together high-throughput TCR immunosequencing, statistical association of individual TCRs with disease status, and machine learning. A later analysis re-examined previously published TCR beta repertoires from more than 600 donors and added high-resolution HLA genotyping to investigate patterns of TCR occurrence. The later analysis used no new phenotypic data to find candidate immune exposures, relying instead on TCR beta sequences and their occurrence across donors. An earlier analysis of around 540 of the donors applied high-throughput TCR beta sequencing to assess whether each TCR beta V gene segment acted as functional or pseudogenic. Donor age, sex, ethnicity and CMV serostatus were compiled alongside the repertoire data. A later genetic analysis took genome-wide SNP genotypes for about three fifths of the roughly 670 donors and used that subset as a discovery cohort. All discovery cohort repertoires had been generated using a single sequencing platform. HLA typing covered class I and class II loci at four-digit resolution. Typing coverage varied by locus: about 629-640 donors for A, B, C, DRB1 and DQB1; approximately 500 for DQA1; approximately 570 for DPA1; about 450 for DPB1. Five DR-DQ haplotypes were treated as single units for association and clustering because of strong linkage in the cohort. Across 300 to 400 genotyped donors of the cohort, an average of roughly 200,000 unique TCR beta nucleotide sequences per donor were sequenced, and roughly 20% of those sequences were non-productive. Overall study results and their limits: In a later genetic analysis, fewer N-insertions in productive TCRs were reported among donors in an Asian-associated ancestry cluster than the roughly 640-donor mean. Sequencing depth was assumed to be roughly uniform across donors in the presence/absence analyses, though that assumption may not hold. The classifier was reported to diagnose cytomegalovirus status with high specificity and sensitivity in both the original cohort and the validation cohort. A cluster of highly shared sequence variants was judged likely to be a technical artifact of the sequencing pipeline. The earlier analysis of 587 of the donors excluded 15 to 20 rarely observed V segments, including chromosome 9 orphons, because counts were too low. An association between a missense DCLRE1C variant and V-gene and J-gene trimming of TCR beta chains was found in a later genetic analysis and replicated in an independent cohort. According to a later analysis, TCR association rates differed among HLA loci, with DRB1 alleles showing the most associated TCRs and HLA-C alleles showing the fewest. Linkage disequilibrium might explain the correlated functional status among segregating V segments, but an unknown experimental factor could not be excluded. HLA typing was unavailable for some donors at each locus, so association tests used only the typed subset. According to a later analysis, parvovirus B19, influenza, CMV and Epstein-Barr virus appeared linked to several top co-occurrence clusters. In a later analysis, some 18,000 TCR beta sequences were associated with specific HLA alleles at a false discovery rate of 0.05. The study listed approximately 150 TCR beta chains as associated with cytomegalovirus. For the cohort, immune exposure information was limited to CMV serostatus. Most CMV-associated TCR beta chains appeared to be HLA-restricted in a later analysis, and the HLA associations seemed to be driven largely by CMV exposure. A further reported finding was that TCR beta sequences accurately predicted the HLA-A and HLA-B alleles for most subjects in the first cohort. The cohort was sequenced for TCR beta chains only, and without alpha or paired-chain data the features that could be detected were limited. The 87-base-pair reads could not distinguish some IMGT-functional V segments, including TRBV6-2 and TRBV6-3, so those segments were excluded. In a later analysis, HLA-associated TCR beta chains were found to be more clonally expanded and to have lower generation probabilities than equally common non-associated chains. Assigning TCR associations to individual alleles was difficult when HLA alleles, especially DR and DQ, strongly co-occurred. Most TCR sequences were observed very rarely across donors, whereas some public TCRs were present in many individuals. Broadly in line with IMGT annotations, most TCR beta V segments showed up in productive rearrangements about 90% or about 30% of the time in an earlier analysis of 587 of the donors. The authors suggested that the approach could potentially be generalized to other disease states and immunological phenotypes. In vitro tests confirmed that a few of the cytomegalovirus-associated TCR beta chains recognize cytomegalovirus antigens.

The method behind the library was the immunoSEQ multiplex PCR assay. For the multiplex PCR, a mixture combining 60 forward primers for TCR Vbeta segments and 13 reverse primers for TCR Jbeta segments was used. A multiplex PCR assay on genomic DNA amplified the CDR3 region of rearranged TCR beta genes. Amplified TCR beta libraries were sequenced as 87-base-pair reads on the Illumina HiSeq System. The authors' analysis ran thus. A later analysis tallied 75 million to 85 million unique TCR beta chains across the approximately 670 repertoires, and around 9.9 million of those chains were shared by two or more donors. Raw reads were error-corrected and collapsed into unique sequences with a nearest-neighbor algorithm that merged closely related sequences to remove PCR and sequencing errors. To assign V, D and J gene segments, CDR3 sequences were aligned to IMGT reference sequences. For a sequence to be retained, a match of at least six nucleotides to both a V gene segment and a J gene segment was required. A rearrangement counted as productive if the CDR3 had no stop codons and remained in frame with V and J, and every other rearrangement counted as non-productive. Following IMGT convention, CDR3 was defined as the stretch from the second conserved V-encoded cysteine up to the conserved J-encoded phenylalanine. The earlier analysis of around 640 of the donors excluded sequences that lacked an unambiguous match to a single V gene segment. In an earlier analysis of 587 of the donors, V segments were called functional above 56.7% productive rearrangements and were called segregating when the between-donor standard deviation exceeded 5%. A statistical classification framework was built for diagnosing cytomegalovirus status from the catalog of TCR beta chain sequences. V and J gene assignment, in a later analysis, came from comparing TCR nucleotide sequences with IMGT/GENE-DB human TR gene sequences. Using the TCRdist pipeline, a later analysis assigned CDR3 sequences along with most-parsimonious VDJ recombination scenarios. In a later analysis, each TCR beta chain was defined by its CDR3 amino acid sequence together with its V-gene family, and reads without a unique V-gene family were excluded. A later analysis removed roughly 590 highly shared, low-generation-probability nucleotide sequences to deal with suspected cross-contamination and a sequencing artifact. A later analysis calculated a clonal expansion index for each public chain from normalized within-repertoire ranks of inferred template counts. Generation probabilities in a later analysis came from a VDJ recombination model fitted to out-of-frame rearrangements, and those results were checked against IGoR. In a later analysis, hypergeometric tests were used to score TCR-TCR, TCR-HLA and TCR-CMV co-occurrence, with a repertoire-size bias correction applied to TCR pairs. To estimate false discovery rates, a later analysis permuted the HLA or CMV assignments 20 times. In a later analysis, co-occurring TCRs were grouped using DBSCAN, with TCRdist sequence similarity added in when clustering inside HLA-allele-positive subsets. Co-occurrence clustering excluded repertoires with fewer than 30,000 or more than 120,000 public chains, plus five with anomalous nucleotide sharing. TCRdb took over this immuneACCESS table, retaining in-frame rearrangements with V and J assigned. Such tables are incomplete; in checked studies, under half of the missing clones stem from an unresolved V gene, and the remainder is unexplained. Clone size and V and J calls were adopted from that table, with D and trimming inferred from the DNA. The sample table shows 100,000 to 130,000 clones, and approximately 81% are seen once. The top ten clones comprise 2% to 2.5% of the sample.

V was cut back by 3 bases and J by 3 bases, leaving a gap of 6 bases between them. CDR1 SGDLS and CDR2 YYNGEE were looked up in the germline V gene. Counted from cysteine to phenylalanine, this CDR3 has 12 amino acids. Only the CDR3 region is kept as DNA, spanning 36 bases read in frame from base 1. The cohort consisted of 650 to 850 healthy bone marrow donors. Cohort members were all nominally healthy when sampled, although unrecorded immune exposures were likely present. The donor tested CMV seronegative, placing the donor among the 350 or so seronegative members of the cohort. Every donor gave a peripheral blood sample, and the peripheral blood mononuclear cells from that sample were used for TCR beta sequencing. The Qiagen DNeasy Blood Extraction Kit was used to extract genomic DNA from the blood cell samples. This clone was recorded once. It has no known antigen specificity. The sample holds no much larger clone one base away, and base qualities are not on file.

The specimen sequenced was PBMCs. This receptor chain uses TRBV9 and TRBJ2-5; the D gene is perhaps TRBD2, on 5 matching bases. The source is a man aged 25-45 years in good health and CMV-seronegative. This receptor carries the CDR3 CASSEAEETQYF. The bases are TGTGCCAGCAGCGAAGCGGAAGAGACCCAGTACTTC.